Reported below is one T cell receptor beta chain. Antigen: not known. Compared with germline, one end of the junction differs, possibly owing to a read error. This record belongs to a study of OX40 agonist ivuxolimab in advanced cancers. In the study overall: At doses from 0.01 to 10 mg/kg, patients were given intravenous ivuxolimab every 2 weeks. People who had prior anti-PD-1, anti-PD-L1 or anti-CTLA-4 therapy could take part, and around 40% had some.

Regarding the study as a whole: CD4+ and CD8+ blood T cells expanded clonally by week 6 at 0.1 to 3.0 mg/kg.

In germline, CDR1 is SGHRS, CDR2 YFSETQ. There are 15 residues in the CDR3. Assay: immunoSEQ multiplex PCR; the TCRdb copy retains only in-frame clones and omits some. Of some 70,000 clones in the sample, about 91% are singletons; the top ten hold about 0.95%. Autoimmune disease history or systemic immunosuppression was exclusionary. The origin of this receptor is an adult with an advanced solid tumor such as melanoma, head and neck, liver or kidney cancer. The sequences come from CD4+ or CD8+ T cells sorted from blood, collected in a trial of the OX40 agonist ivuxolimab. The chain has TRBV5-1 and TRBJ1-2, with TRBD1 identical over 8 bases. CDR3 DNA sequence: TGCGCCAGCAGCTTGGCAGCGACAGGGGACTATCGCTACACCTTC. This translates into CASSLAATGDYRYTF.